The sequence of this T cell receptor (beta chain) was determined in a study of shared clonotypes between healthy human individuals. Study summary: The donor pool was made up of a couple of women and three men aged 18 to 49. Overall study results and limits: Among the subsets, naive ones generally showed larger estimated richness than memory ones. Sorted-subset sequencing was shown by rarefaction to be incomplete despite large depth.

In the case of this clone: Its antigen is as yet unknown.

Assay runs were performed at deep level. Clones were read by immunoSEQ multiplex PCR, and TCRdb kept only the in-frame ones, dropping some. The data show 950,000 to 1,100,000 clones, 75% seen once. In germline, CDR1 is SNHLY, CDR2 FYNNEI. V lost 6 bases and J lost 6; bases outside the gene matches: 7. CDR3 length equals 13 residues. The V and J genes are TRBV2 and TRBJ2-7; 8 positions agree with TRBD1. Sequencing was performed on memory CD4+ T cells sorted from blood. Subset denoted: CD45RA-negative fraction. The receptor's source is a man aged 18 to 30 in good health. Written as DNA, the CDR3 is TGTGCCAGCAGCGACAGGGGAATGGGCGAGCAGTACTTC. Translated: CASSDRGMGEQYF.